These 18 T cell receptor beta chains were all obtained from the same sample, sequenced in a study of T cell clonality in common variable immunodeficiency (dated by TCRdb to between 2014 and 2016). Their cognate antigens are unknown. Library preparation employed the immunoSEQ multiplex PCR assay. Not all clones reach the TCRdb copy of this immuneACCESS table, which keeps in-frame sequences only. Checked studies attribute under half of the gap to unresolved V genes and leave the rest unexplained. The sample counts about 23,000 clones, each observed more than once. The ten top clones hold roughly 9% of the sample. Results the study describes overall, beyond this receptor: CVID TCRbeta sequences were reported to have fewer deletions and N-nucleotide insertions and to lack highly modified clones with 13 or more V deletions.

Material for sequencing was peripheral blood mononuclear cells. These receptors all come from a human donor with common variable immunodeficiency.

This clone turned up a few times. Read sequence stops 3 residues before the CDR3 end, and the germline J gene provides the missing end. V usage is TRBV19 and J usage is TRBJ1-2, with D maybe TRBD1 (6 bases). The CDR3 loop spans 14 amino acids. Germline lookup yields CDR1 LNHDA and CDR2 SQIVND (reference sequence). The CDR3 DNA, read in part, is TGTGCCAGTAGTATCCAGGGGCCCGCGGTGGGC. Amino acids: CASSIQGPAVG. The full CDR3 protein reads CASSIQGPAVGYTF. Full variable domain (missing parts from reference TRBV19 and TRBJ1-2): DGGITQSPKYLFRKEGQNVTLSCEQNLNHDAMYWYRQDPGQGLRLIYYSQIVNDFQKGDIAEGYSVSREKKESFPLTVTSAQKNPTAFYLCASSIQGPAVGYTFGSGTRLTVV.

At least ten counts were recorded for this clone. The read gets to within 3 residues of the CDR3 end, and the germline J gene fills in the rest. This sequence joins TRBV20-1 and TRBJ2-5, with 12 bases aligning to TRBD2. V lost 5 bases and J lost 4; bases outside the gene matches: 8. Germline V gene lookup returns CDR1 DFQATT and CDR2 SNEGSKA (reference sequence). The CDR3 runs to 15 residues. Incomplete CDR3 DNA: TGCAGTGCTTTCAAAGGGACTAGCGGGCCAGAGACC. Translation: CSAFKGTSGPET. In full, the CDR3 is CSAFKGTSGPETQYF.

This clone has just a few counts. The read comes to an end 3 residues before the CDR3 does, leaving the germline J gene to fill in the end. V usage is TRBV19 and J usage is TRBJ1-2, with 9 bases that match TRBD1. V gave up 5 bases and J gave up 4 bases; unmatched junction bases: 5. Germline assignment: CDR1 LNHDA and CDR2 SQIVND (reference sequence). The CDR3 covers 14 residues. The sequenced CDR3 bases are TGTGCCAGTAGTTTGGGACAGGGTTTCTATGGC. Its translation: CASSLGQGFYG. The whole CDR3 sequence reads CASSLGQGFYGYTF.

This clone was observed a few times. The read halts 3 residues ahead of the CDR3 end, with the missing end drawn from the germline J gene. The chain recombines TRBV2 with TRBJ2-1, with 9 nucleotides matching TRBD1. J lost 4 bases, V lost 6 bases, and 7 bases had no gene match. The germline V gene encodes CDR1 SNHLY and CDR2 FYNNEI. The CDR3 has 15 amino acids. CDR3: CASRVRDRAYNEQFF. CDR3 DNA (partial): TGTGCCAGCAGGGTCCGGGACAGGGCATACAATGAG.

A word on this clone: The read ends 3 residues early relative to the CDR3; the germline J gene fills the gap. This chain uses TRBV20-1 with TRBJ2-5; TRBD2 aligns across 11 bases. The CDR3 loop spans 15 amino acids. V shed 3 bases, J shed 2 bases, and the junction held 5 bases outside the gene matches. Germline V gene lookup returns CDR1 DFQATT and CDR2 SNEGSKA (reference sequence). The CDR3 sequence: CSARTSGIIQETQYF. CDR3 bases read: TGCAGTGCTAGGACTAGCGGGATTATTCAAGAGACC.

In its sample, this clone was seen many times. The read terminates 3 residues before the CDR3 end, so the remaining end is supplied by the germline J gene. This chain joins TRBV30 and TRBJ1-1; possibly TRBD1 for D (6 bases). Germline values: CDR1 GTSNPN, CDR2 SVGIG (reference sequence). V lost 8 bases and J lost 1, with 8 bases in between. CDR3 size: 11 residues. CDR3 bases read: TGTGCCGGACAGAGGAACACTGAA. This gives the protein CAGQRNTE. In full, the CDR3 reads CAGQRNTEAFF.

This clone was counted only a few times. The CDR3 end is not reached by the read, which stops 3 residues before it; the germline J gene fills it in. The V and J genes are TRBV7-9 and TRBJ2-2, with a possible D match to TRBD1 (6 bases). Germline values: CDR1 SEHNR, CDR2 FQNEAQ (reference sequence). This CDR3 is 13 amino acids long. The V gene lost 4 bases and the J gene lost 7 bases, with 10 bases spanning the gap. The CDR3 loop reads CASSSRQVGELFF. CDR3 bases read: TGTGCCAGCAGCTCGAGACAGGTCGGGGAG. Drawing the rest from reference TRBV7-9 and TRBJ2-2, the complete variable domain is DTGVSQNPRHKITKRGQNVTFRCDPISEHNRLYWYRQTLGQGPEFLTYFQNEAQLEKSRLLSDRFSAERPKGSFSTLEIQRTEQGDSAMYLCASSSRQVGELFFGEGSRLTVL.

This clone was seen repeatedly, ten times or more. The sequence runs out 3 residues before the end of the CDR3; the remainder is reconstructed from the germline J gene. This chain links TRBV7-6 with TRBJ2-1; 15 nucleotides line up with TRBD2. The CDR3 is 15 residues long. The J segment lost 9 bases and the V segment lost 5 bases, leaving 5 bases of the junction unmatched. Germline V gene sequence: CDR1 SGHVS, CDR2 FNYEAQ. The sequenced part of the CDR3 DNA is TGTGCCAGCAGCCGGACTAGCGGGAGGGCTATTGAG. Translated: CASSRTSGRAIE. The full-length CDR3 reads as CASSRTSGRAIEQFF.

This clone was seen at least ten times. The covered CDR3 bases are TGTGCCAGTAGGGATCCCGGGACAGGGAACGAG. Translating gives CASRDPGTGNE. In full, the CDR3 is CASRDPGTGNEQYF. The chain uses TRBV19 and TRBJ2-7, with TRBD1 identical over 9 bases. The CDR3 goes on 3 residues after the read ends, and that part is filled in from the germline J gene. Per the germline V gene, CDR1 is LNHDA and CDR2 is SQIVND (reference sequence). This CDR3 spans 14 amino acids. V dropped 6 bases and J dropped 5; count of bases not matched to a gene: 8.

This clone was found a few times. CDR3 DNA (partial): TGTGCCAGCAGCTTAGAAGGGGGCAATGAG. This translates into CASSLEGGNE. The full CDR3 reads CASSLEGGNEQFF. The rearrangement joins TRBV7-2 to TRBJ2-1; D might be TRBD1 (6 bases). The sequenced fragment ends 3 residues before the CDR3 boundary, so the rest is inferred from the germline J gene. Looked up from germline, CDR1 is SGHTA and CDR2 is FQGNSA. Trimming shortened V by 1 base and J by 6 bases, and 7 bases separated the two germline ends. There are 13 residues in the CDR3.

The part of the CDR3 DNA that was read is TGTGCCAGCAGCTTGTACGCAGGGAGGGAGACC. Translated: CASSLYAGRET. The entire CDR3 is CASSLYAGRETQYF. The chain employs TRBV5-6 and TRBJ2-5, with D possibly matching TRBD2 (6 bases). The read terminates 3 residues ahead of where the CDR3 ends, so the germline J gene completes it. The CDR3 length is 14 residues. The germline CDR1 and CDR2 sequences are SGHDT and YYEEEE. Trimming cost V 1 base and J 5 bases, with 12 bases left between them.

This clone occurred a few times. The read terminates 3 residues before the CDR3 end, so the remaining end is supplied by the germline J gene. The V call is TRBV20-1, the J call TRBJ2-5; maybe TRBD1 (5 bases). The CDR3 totals 14 residues. Germline assignment: CDR1 DFQATT and CDR2 SNEGSKA (reference sequence). V lost 0 bases, J lost 5 bases, and 13 bases lay in between. The sequenced CDR3 bases are TGCAGTGCTAGAGATCAACTGGGGCAGGAGACC. Amino acid sequence: CSARDQLGQET. The complete CDR3 reads CSARDQLGQETQYF.

This clone was found a few times. One end of the junction does not line up with germline, which may come from a read error. The sample has other DNA sequences that encode this CDR3 too. CDR3 amino acids: CASSPGLHTGELFF. CDR3 DNA, as far as it was read: TGTGCTAGCAGCCCAGGGCTTCACACCGGGGAG. The chain combines TRBV7-7 with TRBJ2-2, with a tentative D call TRBD1 (5 bases). Read sequence stops 3 residues before the CDR3 end, and the germline J gene provides the missing end. The CDR3 is 14 residues long. Germline loops: CDR1 SSHAT, CDR2 FNYEAQ (reference sequence).

This clone showed up just a few times. The CDR3 end falls 3 residues outside the read, so it is completed with the germline J gene. V usage is TRBV19 and J usage is TRBJ2-1; 8 positions agree with TRBD2. Germline assignment: CDR1 LNHDA and CDR2 SQIVND (reference sequence). Trimming cost V 3 bases and J 4 bases; bases outside gene matches: 5. This CDR3 region has 15 residues. The DNA read from the CDR3 is TGTGCCAGTAGTATCGGAGCGGGAGCTTACAATGAG. The encoded protein is CASSIGAGAYNE. The whole CDR3 region reads CASSIGAGAYNEQFF.

As concerns this clone: The read halts 3 residues ahead of the CDR3 end, with the missing end drawn from the germline J gene. The rearrangement links TRBV19 to TRBJ1-5, with a tentative D call TRBD1 (6 bases). The CDR3 runs to 15 residues. V lost 7 bases to trimming and J lost 0 bases, with 13 bases between them. CDR1 is LNHDA, CDR2 SQIVND, per germline (reference sequence). The part of the CDR3 DNA that was read is TGTGCCAGTACGGACAGCCTTTATAGCAATCAGCCC. Translating gives CASTDSLYSNQP. The CDR3, in full, reads CASTDSLYSNQPQHF.

Of note for this clone: The sequence runs out 3 residues before the end of the CDR3; the remainder is reconstructed from the germline J gene. The chain employs TRBV7-6 and TRBJ2-1, with D perhaps being TRBD1 or TRBD2 (6 bases each). The CDR3 totals 17 residues. The germline CDR1 and CDR2 sequences are SGHVS and FNYEAQ. V was cut by 5 bases and J by 1 base, with 18 bases left in between. The covered CDR3 bases are TGTGCCAGCAGCATAGAACAGGGAGGCCCTTCCTACAATGAG. The encoded protein is CASSIEQGGPSYNE. The full CDR3 is CASSIEQGGPSYNEQFF.

This clone was seen a few times. The CDR3 extends 3 residues past the end of the read, so its final part is completed from the germline J gene. The chain is built from TRBV7-8 and TRBJ2-5, with D possibly being TRBD1 (6 bases). This CDR3 has 14 amino acids. V dropped 5 bases and J dropped 5 bases, with 15 bases sitting between them. The germline V gene encodes CDR1 SGHVS and CDR2 FQNEAQ. CDR3 DNA (partial): TGTGCCAGCAGCAAGGGGGAGCTCGTGGAGACC. As protein: CASSKGELVET. The entire CDR3 reads CASSKGELVETQYF.

This clone has just a few counts. The read finishes 3 residues shy of the CDR3 end, and the germline J gene is used to complete it. The chain employs TRBV6-1 and TRBJ1-1; 7 bases match TRBD1. Germline CDR1 reads MNHNS; CDR2 reads SASEGT. The trim removed 4 bases at V and 3 bases at J, leaving 5 bases unmatched. The length of the CDR3 is 14 residues. The sequenced part of the CDR3 DNA is TGTGCCAGCAGTGTGACAGGGTCTGACACTGAA. As protein: CASSVTGSDTE. The entire CDR3 sequence reads CASSVTGSDTEAFF.